These 26 T cell receptor beta chains came from one sample sequenced in a study of circulating and synovial CD4+ cells in juvenile arthritis. Profiled with immunoSEQ multiplex PCR; TCRdb holds only in-frame clones, not every one. In the table there are around 32,000 clones, 90% to 95% of which are singletons. Sequencing input: CD4+ T cells from blood. The receptors were gathered from a human donor with juvenile idiopathic arthritis.

The chain links TRBV7-6 to TRBJ2-7, with a possible D match to TRBD2 (5 bases). The CDR3 contains 14 residues. V was trimmed by 0 bases and J by 0 bases, leaving 6 bases between them. Germline lookup yields CDR1 SGHVS and CDR2 FNYEAQ. The CDR3 bases are TGTGCCAGCAGCTTAGCTACTAGCTCCTACGAGCAGTACTTC. This codes for CASSLATSSYEQYF. Looking up the rest from reference TRBV7-6 and TRBJ2-7 gives the full variable domain: GAGVSQSPRYKVTKRGQDVALRCDPISGHVSLYWYRQALGQGPEFLTYFNYEAQQDKSGLPNDRFSAERPEGSISTLTIQRTEQRDSAMYRCASSLATSSYEQYFGPGTRLTVT.

This sequence joins TRBV14 and TRBJ2-5; the match to TRBD2 covers 8 bases. V lost 1 base, J lost 4 bases, and 5 bases stayed unmatched. Germline-derived CDR1 and CDR2 are SGHDN and FVKESK. This CDR3 region has 15 residues. This CDR3 reads CASSQGGRKVETQYF. The CDR3 bases are TGTGCCAGCAGCCAAGGCGGGAGGAAGGTAGAGACCCAGTACTTC.

The CDR3 coding sequence is TGTGCTAGTGGTTTCTTTGGGAAGGAGGGTCGTCGCATAAGCACAGATACGCAGTATTTT. Translated, it gives CASGFFGKEGRRISTDTQYF. V gene TRBV12-5 combines with J gene TRBJ2-3; tentative D call: TRBD2 (6 bases). Per germline, CDR1 LGHNT and CDR2 FRNRAP. CDR3 length: 20 amino acids. The V gene lost 3 bases and the J gene lost 0 bases, with 25 bases spanning the gap.

The rearrangement joins TRBV6-1 to TRBJ2-7; tentative D call: TRBD2 (7 bases). The CDR3 has 14 residues. Germline CDR1 reads MNHNS; CDR2 reads SASEGT. Trimming removed 5 bases at V and 2 bases at J, with 13 bases between. CDR3 nucleotide sequence: TGTGCCAGCAGTTCGGAGGGGGGGGCCTACGAGCAGTACTTC. Translation: CASSSEGGAYEQYF.

The table lists this clone with a count of one. The chain has TRBV9 and TRBJ2-3, with 7 bases identical to TRBD2. This CDR3 has 17 residues. V was pared by 3 bases and J by 0 bases, with 10 bases of the junction left unmatched. CDR1 is SGDLS and CDR2 is YYNGEE in the germline V gene. CDR3 DNA: TGTGCCAGCAGCGCTCGAGGGAGGGCAAGGAGCACAGATACGCAGTATTTT. Its protein product is CASSARGRARSTDTQYF. Full variable domain (missing parts from reference TRBV9 and TRBJ2-3): DSGVTQTPKHLITATGQRVTLRCSPRSGDLSVYWYQQSLDQGLQFLIQYYNGEERAKGNILERFSAQQFPDLHSELNLSSLELGDSALYFCASSARGRARSTDTQYFGPGTRLTVL.

This rearrangement joins TRBV2 to TRBJ2-3; D is undetermined. CDR3 length equals 15 residues. Germline V gene sequence: CDR1 SNHLY, CDR2 FYNNEI. V was clipped by 6 bases and J by 0 bases, with 13 bases between them. CDR3 amino acids: CASSAAALSTDTQYF. The CDR3 DNA reads as TGTGCCAGCAGCGCCGCAGCGCTTAGCACAGATACGCAGTATTTT. The full variable domain, in which reference TRBV2 and TRBJ2-3 provide the parts outside the CDR3, is EPEVTQTPSHQVTQMGQEVILRCVPISNHLYFYWYRQILGQKVEFLVSFYNNEISEKSEIFDDQFSVERPDGSNFTLKIRSTKLEDSAMYFCASSAAALSTDTQYFGPGTRLTVL.

The rearrangement links TRBV7-2 to TRBJ1-3, with D perhaps TRBD1 (5 bases). Per germline, CDR1 SGHTA and CDR2 FQGNSA. This CDR3 has 15 residues. Trimming pared 2 bases from V and 0 bases from J, leaving 8 bases between. The CDR3 nucleotides are TGTGCCAGCAGCTTATTAAGGGGCTCTGGAAACACCATATATTTT. It specifies CASSLLRGSGNTIYF.

The genes are TRBV19 and TRBJ1-6; 7 nucleotides match TRBD1. In germline, CDR1 is LNHDA, CDR2 SQIVND (reference sequence). This CDR3 is 15 amino acids long. The V and J ends lost 3 bases and 7 bases, in that order; junction bases with no gene match: 6. CDR3 DNA: TGTGCCAGTAGTATCCGACAGGGTCTAAATTCACCCCTCCACTTT. Amino acid sequence: CASSIRQGLNSPLHF. Together with reference TRBV19 and TRBJ1-6, the CDR3 gives the full variable domain: DGGITQSPKYLFRKEGQNVTLSCEQNLNHDAMYWYRQDPGQGLRLIYYSQIVNDFQKGDIAEGYSVSREKKESFPLTVTSAQKNPTAFYLCASSIRQGLNSPLHFGNGTRLTVT.

The gene calls are TRBV30 and TRBJ2-5; 8 bases agree with TRBD1. Germline V gene lookup returns CDR1 GTSNPN and CDR2 SVGIG (reference sequence). The CDR3 spans 15 residues. Trimming removed 3 bases from V and 5 bases from J; junction bases left unmatched: 11. The CDR3 sequence: CAWRDVGRGLETQYF. CDR3 in DNA: TGTGCCTGGAGGGATGTCGGCAGGGGGCTGGAGACCCAGTACTTC.

This chain uses TRBV27 with TRBJ1-5; D uncertain. The CDR3 runs to 15 residues. V was trimmed by 7 bases and J by 3 bases, leaving 16 bases between them. Germline V gene sequence: CDR1 MNHEY, CDR2 SMNVEV (reference sequence). The chain's CDR3 is CASTPTGGLNQPQHF. The CDR3 DNA follows: TGTGCCAGCACTCCGACTGGAGGACTCAATCAGCCCCAGCATTTT.

The chain joins TRBV6-6 to TRBJ1-5; D gene unclear. Per the germline V gene, CDR1 is MNHNY and CDR2 is SVGAGI (reference sequence). The V and J ends lost 7 bases and 0 bases respectively, with 10 bases between them. The CDR3 runs 14 residues. CDR3 region: CASTLTSSNQPQHF. In nucleotides, the CDR3 is TGTGCCAGCACCTTGACAAGTAGCAATCAGCCCCAGCATTTT.

The chain carries TRBV6-4 and TRBJ1-4, with D possibly being TRBD1 (6 bases). The length of the CDR3 is 15 residues. The V end lost 6 bases, the J end lost 0 bases, and 11 bases lay between the germline ends. From germline, CDR1 is MRHNA and CDR2 SNTAGT. CDR3 nucleotide sequence: TGTGCCAGCAGCGCAGGGGATTCAACTAATGAAAAACTGTTTTTT. This codes for CASSAGDSTNEKLFF.

The V and J genes are TRBV4-2 and TRBJ2-5, with a tentative D call TRBD2 (6 bases). V lost 1 base to trimming and J lost 0 bases, with 12 bases between them. Germline lookup yields CDR1 LGHNA and CDR2 YNFKEQ. The CDR3 spans 16 residues. The chain's CDR3 is CASSQVAGTYQETQYF. Here the CDR3 DNA reads TGTGCCAGCAGCCAAGTGGCGGGGACCTACCAAGAGACCCAGTACTTC.

The CDR3 DNA sequence: TGCGCCATCCCCACACACAGGGAAAGGGTGAAAAACATTCAGTACTTC. Translated, it gives CAIPTHRERVKNIQYF. The V call is TRBV10-2, the J call TRBJ2-4, with D perhaps TRBD1 (6 bases). The CDR3 is 16 amino acids. The germline V gene has CDR1 WSHSY and CDR2 SAAADI. The V gene lost 10 bases and the J gene lost 4 bases, with 23 bases spanning the gap.

The V call is TRBV5-1, the J call TRBJ1-1; D uncertain. The V gene lost 4 bases and the J gene lost 0 bases, with 16 bases spanning the gap. Germline loops: CDR1 SGHRS, CDR2 YFSETQ. CDR3 size: 16 residues. CDR3 DNA sequence: TGCGCCAGCAGCAGATCCGCGGTCACCCTGAACACTGAAGCTTTCTTT. Its translation: CASSRSAVTLNTEAFF.

V and J are TRBV9 and TRBJ2-7; D is perhaps TRBD2 (5 bases). Germline loops: CDR1 SGDLS, CDR2 YYNGEE. The CDR3 covers 12 residues. Trimming removed 4 bases at V and 5 bases at J, with 10 bases between. The CDR3 DNA is TGTGCCAGCAGCTCCTCCGGGGACGAGCAGTACTTC. Encoded protein: CASSSSGDEQYF.

This clone was seen once. The chain couples TRBV7-2 to TRBJ1-2; no clear D gene. CDR1 is SGHTA and CDR2 is FQGNSA in the germline V gene. The CDR3 covers 11 residues. Trimming stripped 5 bases from V and 3 bases from J, with 4 bases between. The CDR3 here is CASSPDYGYTF. CDR3 sequence (DNA): TGTGCCAGCAGCCCGGACTATGGCTACACCTTC.

The chain joins TRBV18 to TRBJ2-1; 7 bases agree with TRBD1. The CDR3 has 15 residues. V lost 1 base, J lost 8 bases, and 8 bases stayed unmatched. Looked up from germline, CDR1 is KGHSH and CDR2 is LQKENI. The CDR3 DNA follows: TGTGCCAGCTCACCACAGGGGGCGCTTAGGGATGAGCAGTTCTTC. It translates to CASSPQGALRDEQFF. The full variable domain, in which reference TRBV18 and TRBJ2-1 provide the parts outside the CDR3, is NAGVMQNPRHLVRRRGQEARLRCSPMKGHSHVYWYRQLPEEGLKFMVYLQKENIIDESGMPKERFSAEFPKEGPSILRIQQVVRGDSAAYFCASSPQGALRDEQFFGPGTRLTVL.

Regarding this clone: At one boundary the junction diverges from the germline segment, which might be a read error. Additional DNA sequences in this sample encode the identical CDR3. The chain couples TRBV6-5 to TRBJ1-6, with D possibly TRBD1 on 5 matching bases. Germline assignment: CDR1 MNHEY and CDR2 SVGAGI. The CDR3 spans 16 residues. The CDR3 reads CASSYRGAVDNSPLHF. The CDR3 DNA reads as TGTGCCAGCAGTTACAGGGGCGCGGTTGATAATTCCCCCCTCCACTTT.

J is TRBJ2-7 and V is TRBV2, with D possibly matching TRBD2 (6 bases). This CDR3 is 15 amino acids long. Trimming removed 5 bases at V and 1 base at J, with 15 bases between. Germline V lookup: CDR1 SNHLY, CDR2 FYNNEI. CDR3 DNA sequence: TGTGCCAGCAGTTTACGACTAGATCGGTCCTACGAGCAGTACTTC. Translation gives CASSLRLDRSYEQYF.

The chain uses TRBV6-1 and TRBJ1-5; possibly TRBD1 for D (6 bases). Germline lookup yields CDR1 MNHNS and CDR2 SASEGT. Trimming removed 9 bases at V and 7 bases at J, with 19 bases between. This CDR3 has 14 residues. CDR3 sequence: CASKPGQPSQPQHF. CDR3 in DNA: TGTGCCAGTAAACCGGGACAACCCAGCCAGCCCCAGCATTTT.

In this sample, this clone turned up once. V and J are TRBV11-3 and TRBJ2-2, with 9 positions matching TRBD2. In germline, CDR1 is SGHNT, CDR2 YENEEA. The CDR3 consists of 16 residues. Trimming removed 5 bases from V and 5 bases from J; junction bases left unmatched: 9. In DNA, the CDR3 is TGTGCCAGCAGCCCGGGGCGGGGGGGGCGGACCGGGGAGCTGTTTTTT. As protein: CASSPGRGGRTGELFF.

The rearrangement joins TRBV18 to TRBJ2-5; the match to TRBD1 covers 8 bases. V lost 3 bases to trimming and J lost 6 bases; unmatched junction nucleotides: 6. The germline CDR1 and CDR2 sequences are KGHSH and LQKENI. CDR3 length: 14 residues. The CDR3 nucleotides are TGTGCCAGCTCACCGGACAGGGCGGGGAAGACCCAGTACTTC. It yields the protein CASSPDRAGKTQYF.

The V call is TRBV6-1, the J call TRBJ2-2; TRBD2 agrees at 8 bases. The CDR3 is 16 residues long. V dropped 1 base and J dropped 4; count of bases not matched to a gene: 5. Germline V gene lookup returns CDR1 MNHNS and CDR2 SASEGT. The CDR3 sequence: CASSEVSGGITGELFF. The CDR3 DNA is TGTGCCAGCAGTGAAGTCAGCGGGGGCATCACCGGGGAGCTGTTTTTT.

The chain combines TRBV16 with TRBJ2-1, with TRBD1 matching over 9 bases. Germline CDR1 is KGHSY and CDR2 is FQNENV. The CDR3 runs 16 residues. Germline trimming cut 0 bases from V and 6 bases from J; bases unmatched to any gene: 6. The CDR3: CASSQSGTGTLNEQFF. The CDR3 nucleotides read TGTGCCAGCAGCCAATCTGGGACAGGGACCCTCAATGAGCAGTTCTTC.

V gene TRBV19 combines with J gene TRBJ1-5; D may be TRBD1 (5 bases). V dropped 7 bases and J dropped 3 bases, with 13 bases sitting between them. CDR3 length equals 14 residues. Germline lookup yields CDR1 LNHDA and CDR2 SQIVND (reference sequence). The CDR3 here is CASKTETPNQPQHF. CDR3 bases: TGTGCCAGTAAGACAGAGACGCCCAATCAGCCCCAGCATTTT.